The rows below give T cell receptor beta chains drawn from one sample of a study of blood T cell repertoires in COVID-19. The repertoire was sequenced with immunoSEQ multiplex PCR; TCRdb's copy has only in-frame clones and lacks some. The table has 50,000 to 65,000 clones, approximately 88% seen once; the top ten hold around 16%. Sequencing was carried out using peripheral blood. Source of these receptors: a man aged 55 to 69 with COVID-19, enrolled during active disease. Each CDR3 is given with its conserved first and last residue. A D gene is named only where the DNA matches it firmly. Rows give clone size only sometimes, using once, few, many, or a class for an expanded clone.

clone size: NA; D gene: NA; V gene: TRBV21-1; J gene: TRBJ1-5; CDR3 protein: CASSPKVWHTWCNQPQHF; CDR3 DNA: TGTGCCAGCAGCCCCAAAGTCTGGCACACGTGGTGCAATCAGCCCCAGCATTTT
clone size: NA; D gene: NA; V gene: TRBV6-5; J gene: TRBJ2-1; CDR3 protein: CASNNRDDYNEQFF; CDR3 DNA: TGTGCCAGCAACAACAGGGACGACTACAATGAGCAGTTCTTC
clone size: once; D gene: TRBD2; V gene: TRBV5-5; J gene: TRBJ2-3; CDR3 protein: CASSFARTSGSVDTQYF; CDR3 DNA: TGTGCCAGCAGCTTCGCCCGGACTAGCGGGAGTGTAGATACGCAGTATTTT
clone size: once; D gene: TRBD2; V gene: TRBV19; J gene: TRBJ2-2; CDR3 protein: CASSTSGGGELFF; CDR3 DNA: TGTGCCAGTAGTACAAGCGGGGGCGGGGAGCTGTTTTTT
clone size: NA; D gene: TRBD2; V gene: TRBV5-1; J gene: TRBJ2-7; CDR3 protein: CPSSLAGGDYEQYF; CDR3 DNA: TGCCCCAGCAGCCTCGCGGGGGGGGATTACGAGCAGTACTTC
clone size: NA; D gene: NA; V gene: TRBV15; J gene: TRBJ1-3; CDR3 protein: CATSRELDRSGNTIYF; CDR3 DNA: TGTGCCACCAGCAGAGAATTAGACAGGTCTGGAAACACCATATATTTT
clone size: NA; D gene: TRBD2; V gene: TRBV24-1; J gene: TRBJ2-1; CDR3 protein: CATSDAGGVLDEQFF; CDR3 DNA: TGTGCCACCAGTGATGCGGGAGGAGTTTTGGATGAGCAGTTCTTC
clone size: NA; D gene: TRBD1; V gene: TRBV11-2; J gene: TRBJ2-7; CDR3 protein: CASSLFPGGYEQYF; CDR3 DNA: TGTGCCAGCAGCTTATTCCCAGGGGGTTATGAGCAGTACTTC
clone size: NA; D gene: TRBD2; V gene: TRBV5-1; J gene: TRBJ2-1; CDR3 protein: CASSLGTSHNEQFF; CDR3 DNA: TGCGCCAGCAGCTTAGGGACTAGCCACAATGAGCAGTTCTTC
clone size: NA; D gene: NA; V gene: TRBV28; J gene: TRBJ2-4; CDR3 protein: CASSPTISIQYF; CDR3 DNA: TGTGCCAGCAGTCCCACTATTAGCATTCAGTACTTC
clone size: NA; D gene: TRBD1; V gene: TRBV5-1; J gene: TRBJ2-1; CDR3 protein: CASSSGQGQYNEQFF; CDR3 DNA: TGCGCCAGCAGCTCGGGACAGGGCCAATACAATGAGCAGTTCTTC
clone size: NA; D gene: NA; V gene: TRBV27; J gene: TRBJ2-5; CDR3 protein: CASSLGLSLYF; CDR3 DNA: TGTGCCAGCAGTTTGGGGCTCTCCCTGTACTTC
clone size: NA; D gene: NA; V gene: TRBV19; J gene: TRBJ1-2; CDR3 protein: CASSIDRLAGYGYTF; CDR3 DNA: TGTGCCAGTAGTATAGATCGGCTGGCAGGCTATGGCTACACCTTC
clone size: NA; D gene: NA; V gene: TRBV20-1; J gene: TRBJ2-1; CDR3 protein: CSASPGQGGGAYNEQFF; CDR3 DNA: TGCAGTGCTAGTCCTGGGCAGGGCGGCGGGGCCTACAATGAGCAGTTCTTC
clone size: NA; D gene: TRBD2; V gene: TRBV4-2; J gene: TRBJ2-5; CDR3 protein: CASSPGTSGEETQYF; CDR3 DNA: TGTGCCAGCAGCCCTGGGACTAGCGGCGAAGAGACCCAGTACTTC
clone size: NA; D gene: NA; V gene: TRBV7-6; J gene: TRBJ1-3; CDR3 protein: CASSSLSRSGNTIYF; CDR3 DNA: TGTGCCAGCAGCTCACTGTCGAGGTCTGGAAACACCATATATTTT
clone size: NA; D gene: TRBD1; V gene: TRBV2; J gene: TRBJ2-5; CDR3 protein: CASSPRGQGQTQYF; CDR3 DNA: TGTGCCAGCTCCCCCCGTGGACAGGGTCAGACCCAGTACTTC
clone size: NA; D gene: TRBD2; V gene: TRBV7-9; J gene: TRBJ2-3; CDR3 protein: CASSWLAGLTDTQYF; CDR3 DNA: TGTGCCAGCAGCTGGCTAGCGGGGTTAACAGATACGCAGTATTTT
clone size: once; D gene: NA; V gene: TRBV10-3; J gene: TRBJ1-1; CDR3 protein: CAIRGGGPGGDTEAFF; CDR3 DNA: TGTGCCATCAGGGGAGGAGGGCCCGGGGGGGACACTGAAGCTTTCTTT
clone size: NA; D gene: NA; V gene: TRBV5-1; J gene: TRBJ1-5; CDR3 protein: CASSLAGRANQPQHF; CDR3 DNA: TGCGCCAGCAGCTTGGCTGGCAGGGCAAATCAGCCCCAGCATTTT
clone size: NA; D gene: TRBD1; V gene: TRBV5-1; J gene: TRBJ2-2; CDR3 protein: CASSFTGTGNVGELFF; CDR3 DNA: TGCGCCAGCAGCTTTACCGGGACAGGGAATGTTGGGGAGCTGTTTTTT
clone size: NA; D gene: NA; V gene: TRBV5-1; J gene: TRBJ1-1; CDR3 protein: CASSLTDFATEAFF; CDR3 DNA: TGCGCCAGCAGCTTGACAGATTTCGCCACTGAAGCTTTCTTT
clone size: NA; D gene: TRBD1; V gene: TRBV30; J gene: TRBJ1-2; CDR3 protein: CAWAPGQNYGYTF; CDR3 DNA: TGTGCCTGGGCTCCGGGACAGAACTATGGCTACACCTTC
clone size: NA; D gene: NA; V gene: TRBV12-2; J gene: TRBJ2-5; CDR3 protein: CASRLKSGKALAAQETQYF; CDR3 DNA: TGTGCAAGTCGCTTAAAAAGCGGGAAAGCTCTAGCGGCCCAAGAGACCCAGTACTTC
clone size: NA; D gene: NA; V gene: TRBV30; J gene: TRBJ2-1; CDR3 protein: CAWGRRAVYNEQFF; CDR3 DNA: TGTGCCTGGGGGAGGAGGGCAGTCTACAATGAGCAGTTCTTC
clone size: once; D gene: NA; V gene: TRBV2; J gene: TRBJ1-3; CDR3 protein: CASSGRGRNTIYF; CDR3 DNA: TGTGCCAGCAGTGGCAGGGGTCGAAACACCATATATTTT
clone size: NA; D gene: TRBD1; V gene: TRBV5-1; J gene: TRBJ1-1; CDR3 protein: CASSSGQVLGTEAFF; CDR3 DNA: TGCGCCAGCAGCTCAGGACAGGTATTAGGCACTGAAGCTTTCTTT